This T cell receptor (beta chain) is from a study of blood T cell repertoires in COVID-19. As for the study in general: Whether acute or convalescent, the COVID-19 samples came from the United States, Italy and Spain. The cDNA or gDNA used as material had been derived from T cells, B-cell-depleted T cells, or PBMCs.

J lost 7 bases, V lost 3 bases, and 22 bases had no gene match. The CDR3 spans 20 residues. The germline V gene encodes CDR1 KGHDR and CDR2 SFDVKD. TCRdb's table, derived via immunoSEQ multiplex PCR, lists solely in-frame clones and lacks some. The sample has approximately 100,000 clones; around 90% are singletons. The sequence derives from a man aged 45-65 years with acute or convalescent COVID-19. The chain couples TRBV24-1 to TRBJ2-1; 8 bases match TRBD1. Material: peripheral blood. Here the CDR3 DNA reads TGTGCCACCAGTGATCCTATTCGGGGCTGGGGGGACAGGCCTAGTAATGAGCAGTTCTTC. Translating it yields CATSDPIRGWGDRPSNEQFF.